This T cell receptor beta chain was identified in a study of spatial heterogeneity in lung cancer. Study results and limitations: Whereas they appeared in blood less at follow-up, ubiquitous expanded tumor TCRs appeared there more at resection.

This CDR3 is 15 amino acids long. CDR1 SEHNR and CDR2 FQNEAQ come from the germline V gene (reference sequence). Between the trimmed V and J ends, which lost 2 bases and 2 bases, there was a span of 12 bases. About this clonotype itself: Antigen: not known.

The time point here: sample taken at primary tumor resection. Whole RNA, which was extracted from tumor, nontumor lung tissue or frozen PBMC, was sequenced without any cell sorting. Samples were donated by 72 untreated early-stage non-small cell lung cancer patients. Each TCR cDNA molecule carried a unique molecular identifier. Using its own MiXCR run on the 5' RACE reads, TCRdb lists one record per CDR3 protein. The sample yields just under 40,000 distinct CDR3 sequences, about 6% seen once. The chain recombines TRBV7-9 with TRBJ2-5, with a tentative D call TRBD1 (6 bases). Specimen: PBMCs, collected at surgery. The sequence came from a male donor with early-stage non-small cell lung cancer. The CDR3: CASSLPRDTQETQYF. The DNA of the CDR3 is TGTGCCAGCAGCTTACCCAGGGACACACAAGAGACCCAGTACTTC.